The entry that follows covers one T cell receptor (beta chain) sequence. Its specificity is unknown. A much larger clonotype is one base distant, so this may be a read error. This sample was included in a study of blood T cells in healthy people across ages. Healthy Caucasians from Russia aged about 6 to 95 served as donors. For the second PCR, which ran for about 6 to 11 cycles, a sample-barcoded 5' primer and a J-beta primer mix were used. TCRdb re-called the 5' RACE reads with MiXCR, one entry per CDR3 protein. Among hundreds of thousands of distinct CDR3 sequences listed, 45% to 60% were seen once. The CDR3 consists of 16 residues. Germline CDR1 reads SEHNR; CDR2 reads FQNEAQ (reference sequence). The study's findings and limits: With unsorted PBMCs, a conclusive comparison of naive versus antigen-experienced cells was not possible. Roughly linearly, TCR beta diversity per million T cells fell as age increased.

The sequencing sample was made of blood. This receptor was identified in a woman older than 75 in good health. The rearrangement uses TRBV7-9 and TRBJ2-3; 9 bases fit TRBD1. CDR3 amino acids: CASSLTGQGLTDTRYF. CDR3 bases: TGTGCCAGCAGCTTAACGGGACAGGGTCTCACAGATACGCGGTATTTT.